The 26 T cell receptor beta chains below were found in one sample sequenced in a study of blood T cell repertoires in COVID-19. Sequencing was performed with immunoSEQ multiplex PCR; in TCRdb, only in-frame clones are kept and a portion is missing. The sample shows 250,000 to 300,000 clones, 86% of them seen only once. The sample comprised peripheral blood. The receptors here all came from a man younger than 35 with active or convalescent COVID-19.

The genes are TRBV18 and TRBJ2-5, with D possibly matching TRBD2 (5 bases). The CDR3 is 13 residues long. V lost 5 bases, J lost 5 bases, and 12 bases lay in between. Germline V gene lookup returns CDR1 KGHSH and CDR2 LQKENI. CDR3 DNA sequence: TGTGCCAGCTCAGGGTCCGCGGGTGAGACCCAGTACTTC. Translating it yields CASSGSAGETQYF.

CDR3 protein: CASTFTGQGRNSPLHF. The CDR3 nucleotides are TGTGCCAGTACCTTTACGGGACAGGGGAGGAATTCACCCCTCCACTTT. The chain uses TRBV19 and TRBJ1-6; 10 nucleotides match TRBD1. V lost 7 bases and J lost 7; bases outside the gene matches: 10. CDR1 and CDR2 (germline): LNHDA, SQIVND (reference sequence). This CDR3 is built from 16 residues.

J is TRBJ2-3 and V is TRBV2; 10 positions agree with TRBD2. Per germline, CDR1 SNHLY and CDR2 FYNNEI. The CDR3 is 16 residues long. Trimming removed 2 bases from V and 3 bases from J; junction bases left unmatched: 5. Written as DNA, the CDR3 is TGTGCCAGCAGTGAATTGTCTAGCGGGGGAACAGATACGCAGTATTTT. Its translation: CASSELSSGGTDTQYF.

As DNA, the CDR3 is TGTGCCAGCAGTGAAGCGCTTGGCAGGGAAAGTCGCTACACCTTC. As protein: CASSEALGRESRYTF. The rearrangement joins TRBV2 to TRBJ1-2, with D perhaps TRBD1 (5 bases). Trimming took off 0 bases at V and 9 bases at J, with 17 bases between the two ends. The CDR3 totals 15 residues. Germline CDR1 and CDR2: SNHLY and FYNNEI.

J is TRBJ1-5 and V is TRBV19; 7 bases line up with TRBD1. CDR1 is LNHDA, CDR2 SQIVND, per germline (reference sequence). V lost 8 bases to trimming and J lost 7 bases; unmatched junction nucleotides: 8. CDR3 length equals 13 residues. CDR3 sequence reads: CASSGQMSQPQHF. Here the CDR3 DNA reads TGTGCCAGTTCGGGACAGATGTCGCAGCCCCAGCATTTT.

This chain links TRBV11-3 with TRBJ1-6; D is unclear. The CDR3 consists of 12 residues. V shed 3 bases and J shed 10 bases, with 7 bases lying between them. Germline V CDR1 and CDR2: SGHNT, YENEEA. CDR3 sequence (DNA): TGTGCCAGCAGCTTTGGAGTGTCACCCCTCCACTTT. Its translation: CASSFGVSPLHF.

The chain combines TRBV2 with TRBJ1-4; D not certain. Germline V gene lookup returns CDR1 SNHLY and CDR2 FYNNEI. The CDR3 runs to 15 residues. V lost 2 bases, J lost 4 bases, and 11 bases lay in between. CDR3 sequence: CASSEMGGGNEKLFF. For the CDR3, the DNA is TGTGCCAGCAGTGAAATGGGAGGAGGTAATGAAAAACTGTTTTTT.

The chain joins TRBV30 to TRBJ2-2; 7 bases map to TRBD2. V was pared by 5 bases and J by 2 bases, with 2 bases of the junction left unmatched. Germline lookup yields CDR1 GTSNPN and CDR2 SVGIG (reference sequence). The CDR3 totals 13 residues. CDR3 sequence reads: CAWGTTNTGELFF. The CDR3 DNA follows: TGTGCCTGGGGGACTACCAACACCGGGGAGCTGTTTTTT.

CDR3 DNA: TGTGCCGTTAGCGGGACAGTATTTTACGAGCAGTACTTC. This translates into CAVSGTVFYEQYF. The chain carries TRBV2 and TRBJ2-7; D is possibly TRBD2 (8 bases). Trimming cost V 11 bases and J 4 bases, with 18 bases left between them. CDR1 and CDR2 (germline): SNHLY, FYNNEI. The CDR3 has 13 amino acids.

V gene TRBV6-5 combines with J gene TRBJ2-3, with 8 bases that match TRBD1. The V gene end was trimmed by 2 bases and the J gene end by 3 bases; junction bases not matched to a gene: 4. This CDR3 has 15 residues. Germline values: CDR1 MNHEY, CDR2 SVGAGI. The CDR3 spells CASSYARGQTDTQYF. CDR3 coding DNA: TGTGCCAGCAGTTACGCCAGGGGGCAAACAGATACGCAGTATTTT.

V gene TRBV7-7 combines with J gene TRBJ2-1; 14 positions agree with TRBD2. Germline CDR1 reads SSHAT; CDR2 reads FNYEAQ (reference sequence). The CDR3 is made up of 15 amino acids. Trimming cost V 2 bases and J 8 bases; bases outside gene matches: 2. The CDR3 DNA is TGTGCCAGCAGCTTAAGACTAGCGGGGGGGTATGAGCAGTTCTTC. It specifies CASSLRLAGGYEQFF.

The table lists this clone with a count of one. V and J are TRBV24-1 and TRBJ2-7; D uncertain. Trimming took 7 bases from V and 2 from J, leaving 17 bases between them. CDR1 is KGHDR and CDR2 is SFDVKD in the germline V gene. The CDR3 covers 15 residues. The CDR3 protein is CATRAPVQAAYEQYF. CDR3 bases: TGTGCCACCAGGGCCCCGGTCCAGGCAGCCTACGAGCAGTACTTC.

The table lists this clone with a count of one. The chain employs TRBV6-5 and TRBJ1-3, with unresolved D. Germline V lookup: CDR1 MNHEY, CDR2 SVGAGI. Trimming left V 0 bases short and J 0 bases short, with 9 bases between. The CDR3 loop spans 16 amino acids. For the CDR3, the DNA is TGTGCCAGCAGTTACTCATACAGAAACTCTGGAAACACCATATATTTT. Its translation is CASSYSYRNSGNTIYF.

The chain is built from TRBV10-1 and TRBJ2-1; weak D call: TRBD1 (5 bases). Germline CDR1 is WNHNN and CDR2 is SYGVQD (reference sequence). This CDR3 has 14 amino acids. Between the trimmed V and J ends, which lost 4 bases and 3 bases, there was a span of 10 bases. The CDR3 is CASSAGQVYNEQFF. The CDR3 DNA reads as TGCGCCAGCAGTGCCGGACAAGTCTACAATGAGCAGTTCTTC.

This chain joins TRBV4-1 and TRBJ2-1; 10 nucleotides line up with TRBD2. Trimming cost V 5 bases and J 12 bases; bases outside gene matches: 16. Germline assignment: CDR1 MGHRA and CDR2 YSYEKL. This CDR3 region has 16 residues. The CDR3 DNA sequence: TGCGCCAGCAGCTCTGACTATTCTAGCGGGAGTTATGGGCAGTTCTTC. Translating it yields CASSSDYSSGSYGQFF.

This clone was observed a single time. In nucleotides, the CDR3 is TGTGCCAGCAGTCTAACAGGGGACAATGAGCAGTTCTTC. Translation gives CASSLTGDNEQFF. V and J are TRBV6-5 and TRBJ2-1, with TRBD1 matching over 7 bases. V lost 5 bases to trimming and J lost 5 bases; unmatched junction nucleotides: 3. This CDR3 is 13 amino acids long. CDR1 MNHEY and CDR2 SVGAGI come from the germline V gene.

In its sample, this clone was seen a few times. The chain recombines TRBV19 with TRBJ2-3; D perhaps matches TRBD2 (5 bases). Germline CDR1 reads LNHDA; CDR2 reads SQIVND (reference sequence). This CDR3 is built from 15 residues. V lost 5 bases, J lost 2 bases, and 14 bases lay in between. The CDR3 nucleotides read TGTGCCAGTAGTTCAAGCGACTACCTCACAGATACGCAGTATTTT. It yields the protein CASSSSDYLTDTQYF.

The V and J genes are TRBV15 and TRBJ1-5; 9 bases map to TRBD1. Germline V lookup: CDR1 LNHNV, CDR2 YYDKDF (reference sequence). The CDR3 has 16 residues. V lost 5 bases and J lost 4; bases outside the gene matches: 9. Here the CDR3 DNA reads TGTGCCACCAGCCGTCTAGAGGGGACAGGGAATCAGCCCCAGCATTTT. This gives the protein CATSRLEGTGNQPQHF.

V usage is TRBV14 and J usage is TRBJ2-1; D is ambiguous. CDR1 and CDR2 from the germline V gene are SGHDN and FVKESK. Trimming took off 1 base at V and 9 bases at J, with 7 bases between the two ends. This CDR3 is built from 12 residues. The CDR3 region has the DNA TGTGCCAGCAGCCAAGGCGCGGTTGAGCAGTTCTTC. Translated, it gives CASSQGAVEQFF.

This clone was detected only a few times. The chain carries TRBV19 and TRBJ1-3; D not resolved. The CDR3 is 17 amino acids. The germline V gene has CDR1 LNHDA and CDR2 SQIVND (reference sequence). Trimming took 8 bases from V and 0 from J, leaving 20 bases between them. The CDR3 spells CASGWGVGLFSGNTIYF. The CDR3 DNA sequence: TGTGCCAGTGGGTGGGGTGTCGGACTGTTCTCTGGAAACACCATATATTTT.

This chain links TRBV4-1 with TRBJ1-2; D remains unclear. CDR1 and CDR2 from the germline V gene are MGHRA and YSYEKL. The V end was cut by 0 bases, the J end by 4 bases, with 3 bases between. The CDR3 spans 12 residues. The CDR3 coding sequence is TGCGCCAGCAGCCAAGACGGCTATGGCTACACCTTC. This codes for CASSQDGYGYTF.

The rearrangement uses TRBV2 and TRBJ2-3, with 9 bases fitting TRBD2. Germline V lookup: CDR1 SNHLY, CDR2 FYNNEI. CDR3 size: 15 residues. Trimming took 9 bases from V and 0 from J; bases not matched to a gene: 7. The DNA for the CDR3 is TGTGCCAGAGGAAGCGGGGGGATAAGCACAGATACGCAGTATTTT. The encoded protein is CARGSGGISTDTQYF.

J is TRBJ1-2 and V is TRBV6-2 or TRBV6-3, with TRBD1 matching 12 bases. V was pared by 5 bases and J by 8 bases, with 9 bases of the junction left unmatched. The CDR3 loop spans 15 amino acids. Germline V gene lookup returns CDR1 MNHEY and CDR2 SVGEGT. Here the CDR3 DNA reads TGTGCCAGCAGTGCGGCCGGGACAGGGGGCAACGGCTACACCTTC. It codes for CASSAAGTGGNGYTF.

This chain connects TRBV7-9 to TRBJ1-1, with TRBD1 as a possible D gene (5 bases). Germline CDR1 SEHNR, CDR2 FQNEAQ (reference sequence). Trimming shortened V by 5 bases and J by 6 bases, and 19 bases separated the two germline ends. This CDR3 comprises 15 residues. The CDR3 region is CASSPWGRRRAEAFF. In DNA, the CDR3 is TGTGCCAGCAGCCCTTGGGGCAGGAGAAGGGCTGAAGCTTTCTTT.

The rearrangement links TRBV7-3 to TRBJ2-1; 12 bases fit TRBD2. The length of the CDR3 is 14 residues. Germline V gene lookup returns CDR1 SGHTA and CDR2 FQGTGA. Losses at the gene ends were 3 bases for V and 7 bases for J; bases not matched to a gene: 1. DNA for the CDR3: TGTGCCAGCAGCTTGACTAGCGGGAGTAATGAGCAGTTCTTC. Its translation: CASSLTSGSNEQFF.

The chain has TRBV25-1 and TRBJ2-6; D not certain. Germline CDR1 reads MGHDK; CDR2 reads SYGVNS. This CDR3 comprises 14 residues. V shed 3 bases and J shed 2 bases, with 5 bases lying between them. This CDR3 reads CASSDLPGANVLTF. The CDR3 DNA reads TGTGCCAGCAGTGACCTACCTGGGGCCAACGTCCTGACTTTC.